The source of this TCR beta chain is a study of post-analysis software for immune sequencing data. Details on this clonotype: Antigen specificity is unknown.

Regarding the study as a whole: Samples prepared in the same batch strongly co-clustered by F measure. Significantly decreased normalized Chao1 diversity was recorded for multiple sclerosis patients relative to controls.

Prepared libraries of TCR beta cDNA carried unique molecular identifiers. It was from approximately 0.91 to 9.4 million T cells that some 500,000 cDNA molecules came. TCRdb analysed the PCR reads with MiXCR anew, one entry per CDR3 protein. Of about 400,000 distinct CDR3 sequences in the sample, less than 40% were seen once. The sequenced material came from blood. This TCR was recovered from a girl between 5 and 17 years old with multiple sclerosis.

The CDR3 DNA reads TGTGCCAGCAGCCAAGGCCCTAACGGGGGGAGCTCCTACGAGCAGTACTTC. Its translation: CASSQGPNGGSSYEQYF. This chain joins TRBV4-2 and TRBJ2-7, with 7 bases that match TRBD2. Germline V lookup: CDR1 LGHNA, CDR2 YNFKEQ. V lost 1 base to trimming and J lost 0 bases; unmatched junction nucleotides: 9. The length of the CDR3 is 17 residues.